This T cell receptor beta chain was obtained from a study of T-cell reconstitution after alpha-beta-depleted transplantation in children. Preparation of the TCRbeta library was carried out with unique molecular identifiers. Each CDR3 protein gets one entry after TCRdb re-called the PCR reads with MiXCR. The table has 300,000 to 350,000 distinct CDR3 sequences, 15% to 20% seen once. CDR1 is LNHDA, CDR2 SQIVND, per germline (reference sequence). The CDR3 loop spans 14 amino acids. J gave up 4 bases and V 6 bases, and 8 bases lay outside the gene matches. This clonotype was found a few times. The sample was PBMCs, mostly from graft donor cells, taken 360 days after TCRalphabeta/CD19-depleted stem cell transplant. This receptor was obtained from a male patient aged 2-15 years who had a stem cell transplant for acute lymphoblastic leukemia, so the T cells may come from the graft donor. The chain has TRBV19 and TRBJ2-5; 7 nucleotides match TRBD1. The chain's CDR3 is CASSDRDGGETQYF. CDR3 sequence (DNA): TGTGCCAGTAGCGACAGGGACGGAGGAGAGACCCAGTACTTC. The complete variable domain, with remaining parts taken from reference TRBV19 and TRBJ2-5, reads DGGITQSPKYLFRKEGQNVTLSCEQNLNHDAMYWYRQDPGQGLRLIYYSQIVNDFQKGDIAEGYSVSREKKESFPLTVTSAQKNPTAFYLCASSDRDGGETQYFGPGTRLLVL.